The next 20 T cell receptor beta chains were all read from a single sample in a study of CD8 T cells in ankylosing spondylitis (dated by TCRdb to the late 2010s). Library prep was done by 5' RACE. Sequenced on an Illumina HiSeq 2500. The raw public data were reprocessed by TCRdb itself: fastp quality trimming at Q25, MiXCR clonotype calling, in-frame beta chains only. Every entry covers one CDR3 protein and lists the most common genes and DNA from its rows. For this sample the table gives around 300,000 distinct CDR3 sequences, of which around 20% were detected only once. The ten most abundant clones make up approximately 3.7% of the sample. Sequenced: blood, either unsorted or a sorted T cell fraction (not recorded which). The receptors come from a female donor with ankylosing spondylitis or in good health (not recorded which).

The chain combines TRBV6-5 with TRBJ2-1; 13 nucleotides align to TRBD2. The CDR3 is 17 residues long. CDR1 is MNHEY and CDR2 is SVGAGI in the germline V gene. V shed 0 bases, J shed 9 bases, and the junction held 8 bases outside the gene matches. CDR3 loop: CASSYSGTSGILSEQFF. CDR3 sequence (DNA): TGTGCCAGCAGTTACTCGGGGACTAGCGGGATCTTAAGTGAGCAGTTCTTC.

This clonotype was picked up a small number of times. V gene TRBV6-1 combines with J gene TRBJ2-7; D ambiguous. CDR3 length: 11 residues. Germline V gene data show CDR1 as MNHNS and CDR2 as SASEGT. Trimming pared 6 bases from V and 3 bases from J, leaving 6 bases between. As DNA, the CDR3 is TGTGCCAGCAGGGAAAACTACGAGCAGTACTTC. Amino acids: CASRENYEQYF.

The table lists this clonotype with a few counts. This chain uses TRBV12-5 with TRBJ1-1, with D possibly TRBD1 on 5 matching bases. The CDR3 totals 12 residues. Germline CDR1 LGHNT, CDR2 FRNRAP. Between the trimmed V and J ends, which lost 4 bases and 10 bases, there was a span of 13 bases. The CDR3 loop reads CASGYLDGAAFF. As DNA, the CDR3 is TGTGCTAGTGGTTACTTAGACGGGGCAGCTTTCTTT.

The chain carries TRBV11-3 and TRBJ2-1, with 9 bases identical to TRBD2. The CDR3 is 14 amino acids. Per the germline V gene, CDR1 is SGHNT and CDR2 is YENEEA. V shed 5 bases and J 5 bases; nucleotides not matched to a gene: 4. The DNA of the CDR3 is TGTGCCAGCAGCGCTAGCGGGATCCACAATGAGCAGTTCTTC. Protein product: CASSASGIHNEQFF.

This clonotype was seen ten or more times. The CDR3 bases are TGTGCCAGCTCCTCGAACAGGGAGACCCAGTACTTC. Translating it yields CASSSNRETQYF. The chain carries TRBV18 and TRBJ2-5; a possible D gene is TRBD1 (5 bases). The CDR3 loop spans 12 amino acids. CDR1 and CDR2 from the germline V gene are KGHSH and LQKENI. V was shortened by 6 bases and J by 5 bases, with 10 bases between the two germline ends.

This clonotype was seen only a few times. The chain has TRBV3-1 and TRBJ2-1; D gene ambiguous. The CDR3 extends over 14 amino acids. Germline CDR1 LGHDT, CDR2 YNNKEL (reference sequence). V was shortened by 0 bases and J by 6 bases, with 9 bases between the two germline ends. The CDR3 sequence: CASSQDVGGNEQFF. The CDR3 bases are TGTGCCAGCAGCCAAGATGTGGGCGGCAATGAGCAGTTCTTC.

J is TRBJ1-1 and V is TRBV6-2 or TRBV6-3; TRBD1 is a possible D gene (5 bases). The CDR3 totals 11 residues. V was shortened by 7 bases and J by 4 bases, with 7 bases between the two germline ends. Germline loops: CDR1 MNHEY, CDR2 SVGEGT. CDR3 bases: TGTGCCAGCACTCAGGGCACTGAAGCTTTCTTT. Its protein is CASTQGTEAFF.

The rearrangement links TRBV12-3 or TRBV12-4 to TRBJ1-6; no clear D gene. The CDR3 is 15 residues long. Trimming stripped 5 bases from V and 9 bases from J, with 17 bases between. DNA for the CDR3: TGTGCCAGCAGTCCCTTCAGGAGATTCCGTTCACCCCTCCACTTT. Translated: CASSPFRRFRSPLHF.

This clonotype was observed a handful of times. The CDR3 region is CASSRESRDYGYTF. The CDR3 nucleotides are TGTGCCAGCAGCAGAGAGTCCAGGGATTATGGCTACACCTTC. V and J are TRBV6-1 and TRBJ1-2; maybe TRBD1 (5 bases). V was cut by 6 bases and J by 5 bases, with 16 bases left in between. The CDR3 extends over 14 amino acids. Germline loops: CDR1 MNHNS, CDR2 SASEGT.

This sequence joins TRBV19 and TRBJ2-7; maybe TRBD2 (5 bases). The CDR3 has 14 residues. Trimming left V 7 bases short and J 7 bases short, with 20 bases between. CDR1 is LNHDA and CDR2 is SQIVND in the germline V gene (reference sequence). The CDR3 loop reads CASTYSTQTGEQYF. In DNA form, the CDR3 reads TGTGCCAGTACCTATTCCACTCAAACGGGGGAGCAGTACTTC. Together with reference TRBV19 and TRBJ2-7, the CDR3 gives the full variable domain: DGGITQSPKYLFRKEGQNVTLSCEQNLNHDAMYWYRQDPGQGLRLIYYSQIVNDFQKGDIAEGYSVSREKKESFPLTVTSAQKNPTAFYLCASTYSTQTGEQYFGPGTRLTVT.

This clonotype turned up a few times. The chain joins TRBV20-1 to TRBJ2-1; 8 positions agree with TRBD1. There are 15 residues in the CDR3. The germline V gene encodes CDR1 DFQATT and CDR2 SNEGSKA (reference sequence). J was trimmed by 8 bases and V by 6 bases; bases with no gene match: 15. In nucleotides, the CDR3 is TGCAGTGCGCTATCCGGGACAGGCCCCGGGGATGAGCAGTTCTTC. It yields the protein CSALSGTGPGDEQFF.

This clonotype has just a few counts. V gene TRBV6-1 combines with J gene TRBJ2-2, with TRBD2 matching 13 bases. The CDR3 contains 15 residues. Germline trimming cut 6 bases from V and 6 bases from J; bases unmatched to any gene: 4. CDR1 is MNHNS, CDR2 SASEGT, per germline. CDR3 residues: CASRRTSGSPGELFF. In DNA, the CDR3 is TGTGCCAGCAGAAGGACTAGCGGGAGTCCCGGGGAGCTGTTTTTT.

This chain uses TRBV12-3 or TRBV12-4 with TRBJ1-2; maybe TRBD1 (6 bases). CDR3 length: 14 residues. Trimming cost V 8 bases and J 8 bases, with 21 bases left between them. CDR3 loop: CASGWGGAYGGYTF. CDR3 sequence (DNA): TGTGCCAGCGGCTGGGGGGGCGCGTATGGGGGCTACACCTTC.

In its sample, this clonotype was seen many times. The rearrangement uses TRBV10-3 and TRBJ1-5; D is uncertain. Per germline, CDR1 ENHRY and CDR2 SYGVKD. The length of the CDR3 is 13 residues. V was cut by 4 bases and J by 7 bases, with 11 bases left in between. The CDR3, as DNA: TGTGCCATCAGTGCCGTCGATGGGCAGCCCCAGCATTTT. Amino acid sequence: CAISAVDGQPQHF.

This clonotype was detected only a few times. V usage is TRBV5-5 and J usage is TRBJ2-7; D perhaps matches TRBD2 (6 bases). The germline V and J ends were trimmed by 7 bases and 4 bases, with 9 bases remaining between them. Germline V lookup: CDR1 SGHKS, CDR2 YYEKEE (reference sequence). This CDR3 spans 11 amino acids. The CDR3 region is CASGGNYEQYF. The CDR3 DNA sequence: TGTGCCAGCGGGGGGAATTACGAGCAGTACTTC.

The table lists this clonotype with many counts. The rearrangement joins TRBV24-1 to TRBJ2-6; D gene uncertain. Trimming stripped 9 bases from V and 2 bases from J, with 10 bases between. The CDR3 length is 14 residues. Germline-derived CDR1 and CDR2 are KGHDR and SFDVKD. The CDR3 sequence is CATPRSPGANVLTF. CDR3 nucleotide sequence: TGTGCCACCCCCCGGAGCCCTGGGGCCAACGTCCTGACTTTC.

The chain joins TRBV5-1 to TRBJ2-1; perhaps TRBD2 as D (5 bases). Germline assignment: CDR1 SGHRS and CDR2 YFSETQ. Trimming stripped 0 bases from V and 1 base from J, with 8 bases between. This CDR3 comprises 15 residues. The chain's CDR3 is CASSLAAESYNEQFF. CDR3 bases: TGCGCCAGCAGCTTGGCAGCGGAGTCCTACAATGAGCAGTTCTTC.

CDR3 nucleotides: TGTGCCACCAGTGATGCCGTCGGGAGTCAAGATAATGAGCAGTTCTTC. As protein: CATSDAVGSQDNEQFF. This rearrangement joins TRBV24-1 to TRBJ2-1; weak D call: TRBD2 (6 bases). Germline CDR1 is KGHDR and CDR2 is SFDVKD. The CDR3 is 16 amino acids. V was shortened by 3 bases and J by 7 bases, with 18 bases between the two germline ends.

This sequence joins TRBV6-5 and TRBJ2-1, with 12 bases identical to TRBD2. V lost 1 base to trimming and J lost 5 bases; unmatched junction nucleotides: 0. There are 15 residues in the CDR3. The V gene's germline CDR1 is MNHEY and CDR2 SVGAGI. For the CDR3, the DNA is TGTGCCAGCAGTTACTGGACTAGCGGGGACAATGAGCAGTTCTTC. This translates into CASSYWTSGDNEQFF.

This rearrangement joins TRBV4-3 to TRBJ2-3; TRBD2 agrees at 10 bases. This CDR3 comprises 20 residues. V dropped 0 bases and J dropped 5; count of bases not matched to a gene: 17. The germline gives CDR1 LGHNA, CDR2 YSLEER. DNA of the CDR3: TGCGCCAGCAGCCAAGAGATGTTGATGAGCGGGAGGGCCTTTGGAGATACGCAGTATTTT. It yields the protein CASSQEMLMSGRAFGDTQYF.